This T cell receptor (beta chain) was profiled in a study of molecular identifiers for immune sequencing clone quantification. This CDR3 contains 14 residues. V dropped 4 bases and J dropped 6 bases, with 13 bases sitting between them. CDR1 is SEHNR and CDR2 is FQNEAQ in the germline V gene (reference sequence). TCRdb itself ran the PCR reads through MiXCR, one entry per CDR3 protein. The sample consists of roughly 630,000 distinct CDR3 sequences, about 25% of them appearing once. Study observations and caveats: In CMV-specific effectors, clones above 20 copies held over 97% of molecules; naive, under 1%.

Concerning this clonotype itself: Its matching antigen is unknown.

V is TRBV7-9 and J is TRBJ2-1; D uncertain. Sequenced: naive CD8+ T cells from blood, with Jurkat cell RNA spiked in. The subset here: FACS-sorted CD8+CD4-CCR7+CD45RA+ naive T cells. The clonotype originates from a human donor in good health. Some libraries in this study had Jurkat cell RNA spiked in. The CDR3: CASSSSYNSNEQFF. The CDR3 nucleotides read TGTGCCAGCAGCTCTTCTTATAATAGCAATGAGCAGTTCTTC.